This TCR beta chain was identified in a study of blood T cell repertoires in COVID-19. Study in general: The samples span acute and convalescent COVID-19 from the United States, Italy and Spain. From T cells, B-cell-depleted T cells, or PBMCs came the material, which was cDNA or gDNA.

The method was immunoSEQ multiplex PCR; TCRdb's version includes in-frame clones alone and lacks a portion of them. The sample consists of approximately 170,000 clones, over 70% of them appearing once. CDR3 length: 16 residues. Germline CDR1 and CDR2: MNHEY and SMNVEV (reference sequence). V was cut by 6 bases and J by 3 bases, with 17 bases left in between. The sequencing input was peripheral blood. The chain combines TRBV27 with TRBJ2-2, with D possibly being TRBD2 (6 bases). This TCR derives from a woman in her 70s who had recovered from COVID-19. The CDR3 sequence: CASRQGGTVDTGELFF. In DNA, the CDR3 is TGTGCCAGCAGGCAAGGAGGGACTGTAGACACCGGGGAGCTGTTTTTT.